This T cell receptor (beta chain) was recovered during a study of chemoradiotherapy in HPV16-positive cancers. As for the study in general: Functional T-cell assays on a couple of HPV16-positive patients' cells defined candidate HPV-specific clones and common TCR motifs. Study-wide points: Better recurrence-free survival went with HPV-responsive T-cell expansion in HPV16-positive patients. During treatment, candidate HPV-specific clones and E7-related motifs expanded in tumor.

Profiling relied on immunoSEQ multiplex PCR, and the TCRdb table lists in-frame clones only, not all of them. The sample holds over 8,000 clones, approximately 85% seen once. About this clone: Its specificity is unknown.

Repeated repertoire sampling spanned the course of chemoradiotherapy. The sequences come from blood, collected from a patient who underwent chemoradiotherapy. The receptor's source is a human donor with HPV-associated anogenital cancer.

CDR3 amino acids: CASMGETSNQPQHF. CDR3 bases: TGTGCCAGTATGGGCGAGACTAGCAATCAGCCCCAGCATTTT. V is TRBV19 and J is TRBJ1-5, with D uncertain. Germline assignment: CDR1 LNHDA and CDR2 SQIVND (reference sequence). Trimming removed 7 bases from V and 0 bases from J, with 10 bases in between. This CDR3 is built from 14 residues.